The next 15 T cell receptor beta chains were all read from a single sample in a study of cytomegalovirus exposure and HLA in healthy donors. Researchers ran the PCR with 60 Vbeta and 13 Jbeta primers. Sequencing was performed with immunoSEQ multiplex PCR; in TCRdb, only in-frame clones are kept and a portion is missing. The table has roughly 130,000 clones, around 70% seen once. Sequenced material: PBMCs. These receptors were obtained from a man aged 35 to 55 in good health and CMV-seropositive.

This chain joins TRBV5-1 and TRBJ2-6; 10 bases are a match to TRBD1. J gave up 4 bases and V 2 bases, and 9 bases lay outside the gene matches. This CDR3 has 18 residues. The germline CDR1 and CDR2 sequences are SGHRS and YFSETQ. For the CDR3, the DNA is TGCGCCAGCAGCTTCTCGACAGGGGGCGCTTCGGGGGCCAACGTCCTGACTTTC. It yields the protein CASSFSTGGASGANVLTF.

This rearrangement joins TRBV28 to TRBJ1-2, with D possibly matching TRBD1 (6 bases). The CDR3 is 15 residues long. Germline CDR1 MDHEN, CDR2 SYDVKM. The V end lost 3 bases, the J end lost 8 bases, and 19 bases lay between the germline ends. DNA for the CDR3: TGTGCCAGCAGTTTGGTTGGGGGCGCAGCGGGGGGCTACACCTTC. Encoded protein: CASSLVGGAAGGYTF.

The chain joins TRBV5-1 to TRBJ1-1; TRBD1 matches at 9 bases. Germline V gene lookup returns CDR1 SGHRS and CDR2 YFSETQ. V was pared by 0 bases and J by 8 bases, with 5 bases of the junction left unmatched. This CDR3 has 14 residues. The chain's CDR3 is CASSLGFGTGEAFF. As DNA, the CDR3 is TGCGCCAGCAGCTTGGGATTCGGGACAGGGGAAGCTTTCTTT.

The chain recombines TRBV27 with TRBJ1-1, with D possibly being TRBD1 (5 bases). Per germline, CDR1 MNHEY and CDR2 SMNVEV (reference sequence). Trimming pared 3 bases from V and 3 bases from J, leaving 8 bases between. This CDR3 is built from 13 residues. The CDR3 DNA reads as TGTGCCAGCAGTTTGTGGGGGGACACTGAAGCTTTCTTT. Encoded protein: CASSLWGDTEAFF.

This clone was detected only a few times. V usage is TRBV7-2 and J usage is TRBJ1-6, with 8 bases that match TRBD1. The CDR3 extends over 16 amino acids. The germline gives CDR1 SGHTA, CDR2 FQGNSA. J lost 8 bases, V lost 2 bases, and 8 bases had no gene match. CDR3 in amino acids: CASSLRTGPSDSPLHF. As DNA, the CDR3 is TGTGCCAGCAGCTTAAGGACAGGGCCCTCGGATTCACCCCTCCACTTT.

CDR3 bases: TGTGCCAGCAGTGTCACCGGGACTAGCGGAACCGGAACCTACGAGCAGTACTTC. Its protein is CASSVTGTSGTGTYEQYF. This chain connects TRBV2 to TRBJ2-7; TRBD2 agrees at 11 bases. V lost 4 bases to trimming and J lost 2 bases; unmatched junction nucleotides: 13. This CDR3 is built from 18 residues. Germline V gene lookup returns CDR1 SNHLY and CDR2 FYNNEI.

This clone came up a few times. The rearrangement uses TRBV2 and TRBJ2-1, with D possibly being TRBD2 (6 bases). Germline CDR1 reads SNHLY; CDR2 reads FYNNEI. Trimming removed 5 bases at V and 2 bases at J, with 16 bases between. The CDR3 runs 16 residues. The CDR3 region is CASSPSGTRAYNEQFF. DNA of the CDR3: TGTGCCAGCAGTCCTTCCGGGACTCGAGCCTACAATGAGCAGTTCTTC.

The rearrangement joins TRBV6-5 to TRBJ2-5, with a tentative D call TRBD1 (6 bases). The germline V and J ends were trimmed by 0 bases and 7 bases, with 9 bases remaining between them. This CDR3 is built from 13 residues. The germline gives CDR1 MNHEY, CDR2 SVGAGI. In DNA form, the CDR3 reads TGTGCCAGCAGTTACTCACAGGGCCGGACCCAGTACTTC. Translated, it gives CASSYSQGRTQYF.

This clone was seen a few times. V is TRBV15 and J is TRBJ2-7; D perhaps matches TRBD2 (6 bases). The CDR3 is 13 residues long. V lost 0 bases to trimming and J lost 8 bases, with 11 bases between them. Germline CDR1 reads LNHNV; CDR2 reads YYDKDF (reference sequence). The CDR3 sequence: CATSRDSEGKQYF. For the CDR3, the DNA is TGTGCCACCAGCAGAGATTCGGAGGGGAAGCAGTACTTC.

Remarks on this clone: An end of the junction does not agree with germline; a read error may underlie this. The rearrangement uses TRBV9 and TRBJ1-2, with D possibly TRBD1 on 5 matching bases. The CDR3 is 15 amino acids. Germline V gene sequence: CDR1 SGDLS, CDR2 YYNGEE. This chain's CDR3 is CASSAGRGKGYGHTF. CDR3 nucleotides: TGTGCCAGCAGCGCGGGGAGGGGAAAGGGCTATGGCCACACCTTC.

This chain connects TRBV5-4 to TRBJ2-3, with D uncertain. V was cut by 2 bases and J by 0 bases, with 7 bases left in between. This CDR3 is 14 amino acids long. Germline CDR1 and CDR2: SGHNT and YYREEE (reference sequence). The CDR3 nucleotides are TGTGCCAGCAGCTTTACGGAGAGCACAGATACGCAGTATTTT. Translating it yields CASSFTESTDTQYF. Full variable domain (missing parts from reference TRBV5-4 and TRBJ2-3): ETGVTQSPTHLIKTRGQQVTLRCSSQSGHNTVSWYQQALGQGPQFIFQYYREEENGRGNFPPRFSGLQFPNYSSELNVNALELDDSALYLCASSFTESTDTQYFGPGTRLTVL.

V and J are TRBV19 and TRBJ1-3; D perhaps matches TRBD1 (5 bases). Germline V lookup: CDR1 LNHDA, CDR2 SQIVND (reference sequence). V lost 9 bases and J lost 4, with 31 bases in between. CDR3 length: 19 residues. DNA for the CDR3: TGTGCCAGCGCCAAAGGGAGGAGCCGAGGCGGGGACGGAGGAAACACCATATATTTT. Protein sequence: CASAKGRSRGGDGGNTIYF.

The chain couples TRBV5-1 to TRBJ2-7; TRBD2 agrees at 8 bases. The germline gives CDR1 SGHRS, CDR2 YFSETQ. The CDR3 runs 17 residues. After removal of 0 bases from V and 0 bases from J, the junction contained 8 bases not matched to a gene. The CDR3: CASSLGPIAGTSYEQYF. The CDR3 coding sequence is TGCGCCAGCAGCTTGGGACCAATAGCGGGAACCTCCTACGAGCAGTACTTC.

The chain employs TRBV10-3 and TRBJ1-2, with D possibly being TRBD1 (6 bases). Germline V gene data show CDR1 as ENHRY and CDR2 as SYGVKD. V was trimmed by 8 bases and J by 2 bases, leaving 15 bases between them. The length of the CDR3 is 14 residues. CDR3 nucleotide sequence: TGTGCCATCCAAGTGGACAGAAGGAACTATGGCTACACCTTC. This gives the protein CAIQVDRRNYGYTF.

This chain connects TRBV19 to TRBJ1-5; 8 bases are shared with TRBD1. The CDR3 covers 16 residues. With 5 bases clipped from V and 6 bases from J, the junction kept 12 bases outside the gene matches. Germline values: CDR1 LNHDA, CDR2 SQIVND (reference sequence). CDR3 amino acids: CASSFAGQAFAQPQHF. CDR3 in DNA: TGTGCCAGTAGTTTCGCGGGACAGGCTTTCGCTCAGCCCCAGCATTTT.